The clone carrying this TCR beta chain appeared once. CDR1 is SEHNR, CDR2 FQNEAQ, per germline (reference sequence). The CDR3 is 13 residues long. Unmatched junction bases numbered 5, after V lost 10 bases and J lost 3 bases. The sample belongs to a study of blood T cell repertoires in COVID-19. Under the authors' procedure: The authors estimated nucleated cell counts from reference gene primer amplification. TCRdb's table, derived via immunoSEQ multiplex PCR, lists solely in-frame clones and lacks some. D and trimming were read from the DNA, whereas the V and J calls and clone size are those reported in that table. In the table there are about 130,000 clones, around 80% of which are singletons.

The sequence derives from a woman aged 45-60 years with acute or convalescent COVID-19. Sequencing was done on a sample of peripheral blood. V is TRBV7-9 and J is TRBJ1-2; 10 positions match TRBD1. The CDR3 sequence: CATDRGRDYGYTF. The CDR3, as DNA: TGTGCCACAGACAGGGGGCGTGACTATGGCTACACCTTC.